This T cell receptor beta chain was documented in a study of T-cell memory formation after mild COVID-19 (dated by TCRdb to 2020 to 2023). Notes on the research overall: TCR sequence clusters from the two donors were found to be largely donor specific. In a couple of donors, T-cell clones that expanded and contracted after mild COVID-19 were followed by sequencing TCRalpha and TCRbeta repertoires longitudinally. Two young, previously healthy adult volunteers made up the cohort, one male and one female.

Via the germline V gene (reference sequence), CDR1 is LNHNV and CDR2 YYDKDF. Taken from cysteine to phenylalanine, the CDR3 has 16 residues. CDR3 DNA is the only sequence kept; it has 48 bases, read in frame from the first base. Trimming removed 3 bases from V and 4 bases from J; the gene matches leave 8 bases unexplained. PBMCs were isolated by Ficoll-Paque density gradient centrifugation. This clonotype was recorded a few times. It lacks a known antigen. No base quality information exists; no much larger clone differs at one position. Sequencer: Illumina NovaSeq 6000. Using 5'RACE with constant-segment primers, TCRalpha and TCRbeta cDNA libraries were constructed, with sample barcodes and unique molecular identifiers added in the process. RNA was extracted from every sample with Trizol reagent. The libraries were amplified in two PCR steps, and the second step added a second sample barcode and Illumina TruSeq adapters. Libraries were sequenced on an Illumina NovaSeq with 2 x 150 bp paired-end reads. The published analysis was carried out like this. The reads were demultiplexed and collapsed into UMI-guided consensus sequences using migec v1.2.7. With mixcr v2.1.11, UMI consensuses were aligned to TRA and TRB V and J templates and assembled into clonotypes. A clonotype was counted as expanded or contracted only if both edgeR and NoisET called the change significant, with noise models trained on biological replicates. For edgeR calls, a false discovery rate-adjusted p below 0.01 and a log2 fold-change threshold of 1 were applied. PCA with hierarchical clustering of max-normalized trajectories of the 1000 most abundant clonotypes was used as exploratory dynamics analysis. Each responding clone was given a CD4 or CD8 phenotype based on the CD4+ and CD8+ repertoires, which had been sequenced separately. The raw public data were reprocessed by TCRdb itself: fastp quality trimming at Q25, MiXCR clonotype calling, in-frame beta chains only. Rows with one shared CDR3 protein collapse into an entry with the most common genes and DNA. These V and J calls originate from TCRdb's pipeline instead of the authors' own analysis. The table for this sample lists about 560,000 distinct CDR3 sequences; 20% to 25% of them were counted only once. About 8.2% of the sample rests with the top ten.

Study-wide conclusions, independent of this receptor: Balanced CD4/CD8 phenotypes were observed for clones contracting from day 15 to 85, whereas a bias towards CD4+ was observed for a second wave of clones expanding from day 15 to 37. Some responding clones were detected in pre-infection memory, which suggested that pre-existing cross-reactive memory T cells had joined the SARS-CoV-2 response. Contracting CD4+ clones were found mainly in CM and EM memory subsets, while CD8+ clones were enriched in EMRA. Whether the second-wave clones peaking on day 37 were SARS-CoV-2 specific was not confirmed. The study covered only a couple of mild cases, and larger cohorts including severe cases with pre-infection samples were considered necessary.

The chain couples TRBV15 to TRBJ1-5; 8 middle bases align to TRBD1. Input material: PBMCs or a T cell subset sorted from them (not recorded which). This clonotype originated in an adult woman who had mild COVID-19 (a few samples of this study predate the infection). The sample titles of this study are shuffled in the database, so cell type and time point are left out; the donor was told from shared clones. The encoded CDR3 is CATSSGLTGENQPQHF. The DNA is as follows: TGTGCCACCAGCAGTGGTCTGACAGGGGAGAATCAGCCCCAGCATTTT.